This passage covers 7 T cell receptor beta chains from one sample sequenced in a study of control samples from healthy donors and cancer patients. The assay was immunoSEQ multiplex PCR, and TCRdb's table has in-frame clones only and misses some. The profile shows about 92,000 clones, 82% of them singletons. The specimen was blood. These receptors all come from a woman between 55 and 75 years old in good health.

The J gene is TRBJ1-2, the V gene TRBV27, with 8 bases lining up with TRBD1. The CDR3 has 12 amino acids. Looked up from germline, CDR1 is MNHEY and CDR2 is SMNVEV (reference sequence). With V trimmed by 5 bases and J by 5 bases, 1 base remained unmatched. The CDR3 DNA is TGTGCCAGCAGTACAGGGGGTTATGGCTACACCTTC. Protein sequence: CASSTGGYGYTF.

The V call is TRBV5-4, the J call TRBJ2-5; 7 bases match TRBD2. The germline gives CDR1 SGHNT, CDR2 YYREEE (reference sequence). This CDR3 has 14 amino acids. The trim removed 4 bases at V and 2 bases at J, leaving 5 bases unmatched. The CDR3: CASSQRLAQETQYF. The CDR3 nucleotides are TGTGCCAGCAGCCAAAGACTAGCACAAGAGACCCAGTACTTC. Looking up the rest from reference TRBV5-4 and TRBJ2-5 gives the full variable domain: ETGVTQSPTHLIKTRGQQVTLRCSSQSGHNTVSWYQQALGQGPQFIFQYYREEENGRGNFPPRFSGLQFPNYSSELNVNALELDDSALYLCASSQRLAQETQYFGPGTRLLVL.

The chain joins TRBV28 to TRBJ1-5; unclear D gene. The V end lost 2 bases, the J end lost 2 bases, and 13 bases lay between the germline ends. Germline lookup yields CDR1 MDHEN and CDR2 SYDVKM. CDR3 length: 16 residues. CDR3 in DNA: TGTGCCAGCAGTTTAGGATCCGGCCCGGGCAATCAGCCCCAGCATTTT. It yields the protein CASSLGSGPGNQPQHF.

The V call is TRBV5-5, the J call TRBJ2-5, with D maybe TRBD2 (6 bases). The germline V gene has CDR1 SGHKS and CDR2 YYEKEE (reference sequence). The CDR3 has 16 amino acids. V gave up 4 bases and J gave up 5 bases, with 21 bases separating them. The CDR3 spells CASSPAGTPSTETQYF. CDR3 DNA: TGTGCCAGCAGCCCCGCCGGGACTCCCTCCACGGAGACCCAGTACTTC. Filled out from reference TRBV5-5 and TRBJ2-5, the complete variable domain reads DAGVTQSPTHLIKTRGQQVTLRCSPISGHKSVSWYQQVLGQGPQFIFQYYEKEERGRGNFPDRFSARQFPNYSSELNVNALLLGDSALYLCASSPAGTPSTETQYFGPGTRLLVL.

In this sample, this clone turned up once. The chain has TRBV24-1 and TRBJ1-5, with 8 bases fitting TRBD1. The CDR3 has 19 amino acids. Per germline, CDR1 KGHDR and CDR2 SFDVKD. The ends lost 7 bases at V and 0 bases at J; junction bases unmatched: 16. The CDR3 DNA reads as TGTGCCACCAGGGGACGGGGACCACAGGGGGGACATAGCAATCAGCCCCAGCATTTT. Translated, it gives CATRGRGPQGGHSNQPQHF.

The chain uses TRBV19 and TRBJ2-7, with D unresolved. V shed 5 bases and J shed 3 bases, with 5 bases lying between them. The CDR3 runs 11 residues. Germline V CDR1 and CDR2: LNHDA, SQIVND (reference sequence). In DNA form, the CDR3 reads TGTGCCAGTAGTGGTTTCTACGAGCAGTACTTC. This codes for CASSGFYEQYF.

The V gene is TRBV28, the J gene TRBJ2-3; D gene uncertain. The germline gives CDR1 MDHEN, CDR2 SYDVKM. There are 13 residues in the CDR3. Trimming shortened V by 6 bases and J by 0 bases, and 7 bases separated the two germline ends. CDR3 residues: CASRGPSTDTQYF. The DNA of the CDR3 is TGTGCCAGCAGAGGACCTAGCACAGATACGCAGTATTTT.